The clone carrying this T cell receptor beta chain appeared many times. Trimming left V 4 bases short and J 1 base short, with 6 bases between. Germline values: CDR1 SGHVS, CDR2 FNYEAQ. The CDR3 extends over 13 amino acids. A process of 5'RACE template switching, which added a universal primer site and UMIs, was used to make TCR cDNA. Via MiXCR, TCRdb re-called the 5' RACE reads, giving one row per CDR3 protein. The data hold 55,000 or so distinct CDR3 sequences, with around 6.7% observed a single time. This entry comes from a study of T cells after yellow fever vaccination. Study results and limitations: Within FACS-sorted repertoires, abundant clonotypes contaminating from the bulk population could be present.

The sequence was obtained from a man aged 18-30 years who received the YFV17D yellow fever vaccine. Sequencing used CD8+ T cells not binding an NS4B(214-222) dextramer, sorted from PBMCs, obtained approximately 47 days after the first yellow fever vaccination. This chain uses TRBV7-6 with TRBJ2-3; D is undetermined. The CDR3 region has the DNA TGTGCCAGCAGCTATCAACGCACAGATACGCAGTATTTT. This codes for CASSYQRTDTQYF.